Following are 19 T cell receptor beta chains from one sample sequenced in a study of CD8 T cells in Susac syndrome. With random hexamers, reverse transcription was performed on about 0.45 to 1 ug of RNA. TCRdb reanalysed the immunoSEQ multiplex PCR reads using MiXCR and keeps one entry per CDR3 protein. This sample has approximately 220,000 distinct CDR3 sequences, with 85% to 95% found just once. Sequencing was done on a sample of CD4+ T cells from PBMCs. The receptors originated from a human donor with multiple sclerosis.

The chain combines TRBV29-1 with TRBJ1-2; the match to TRBD1 covers 7 bases. This CDR3 has 14 residues. Germline loops: CDR1 SQVTM, CDR2 ANQGSEA. V gave up 2 bases and J gave up 8 bases; unmatched junction bases: 11. CDR3 sequence: CSVESGSGGYGYTF. The CDR3 nucleotides are TGCAGCGTTGAATCCGGGTCAGGGGGTTACGGCTACACCTTC. Filled out from reference TRBV29-1 and TRBJ1-2, the complete variable domain reads SAVISQKPSRDICQRGTSLTIQCQVDSQVTMMFWYRQQPGQSLTLIATANQGSEATYESGFVIDKFPISRPNLTFSTLTVSNMSPEDSSIYLCSVESGSGGYGYTFGSGTRLTVV.

The rearrangement joins TRBV7-2 to TRBJ2-3, with 8 bases matching TRBD2. Germline V gene sequence: CDR1 SGHTA, CDR2 FQGNSA. This CDR3 is built from 17 residues. Germline trimming cut 4 bases from V and 3 bases from J; bases unmatched to any gene: 12. CDR3 nucleotide sequence: TGTGCCAGCAGCTCACAACGGGGGACTAGAGTGACAGATACGCAGTATTTT. Its translation is CASSSQRGTRVTDTQYF.

The V gene is TRBV3-1, the J gene TRBJ1-2; TRBD1 aligns across 7 bases. The CDR3 consists of 13 residues. Germline V gene sequence: CDR1 LGHDT, CDR2 YNNKEL (reference sequence). The V gene end was trimmed by 7 bases and the J gene end by 3 bases; junction bases not matched to a gene: 5. CDR3 sequence: CASTGDSHYGYTF. The CDR3 DNA reads TGTGCCAGCACCGGGGACAGCCACTATGGCTACACCTTC.

This clonotype was seen a single time. J is TRBJ2-7 and V is TRBV20-1; unclear D gene. Between the trimmed V and J ends, which lost 3 bases and 3 bases, there was a span of 12 bases. CDR3 length equals 13 residues. CDR1 and CDR2 from the germline V gene are DFQATT and SNEGSKA (reference sequence). CDR3 in amino acids: CSASPDVDYEQYF. The CDR3, as DNA: TGCAGTGCTAGCCCTGATGTGGACTACGAGCAGTACTTC.

This clonotype was seen only once. This chain connects TRBV7-2 to TRBJ1-6; D gene ambiguous. The CDR3 contains 16 residues. V was pared by 1 base and J by 9 bases, with 16 bases between. The germline V gene has CDR1 SGHTA and CDR2 FQGNSA. CDR3 in amino acids: CASSLGGVIVGSPLHF. CDR3 in DNA: TGTGCCAGCAGCTTAGGCGGGGTAATAGTAGGTTCACCCCTCCACTTT.

The chain links TRBV2 to TRBJ1-5, with D perhaps matching TRBD1 (5 bases). Between the trimmed V and J ends, which lost 4 bases and 2 bases, there was a span of 12 bases. This CDR3 contains 15 residues. Germline values: CDR1 SNHLY, CDR2 FYNNEI. The CDR3 region is CASSAPGDGNQPQHF. CDR3 DNA sequence: TGTGCCAGCAGTGCTCCGGGGGACGGCAATCAGCCCCAGCATTTT.

This clonotype has only one observation. The genes are TRBV18 and TRBJ1-1, with D uncertain. Between the trimmed V and J ends, which lost 2 bases and 4 bases, there was a span of 11 bases. The CDR3 runs to 14 residues. Germline assignment: CDR1 KGHSH and CDR2 LQKENI. The CDR3 sequence: CASSPGRTRTEAFF. The CDR3 nucleotides read TGTGCCAGCTCACCAGGGCGGACGCGCACTGAAGCTTTCTTT. Full variable domain (missing parts from reference TRBV18 and TRBJ1-1): NAGVMQNPRHLVRRRGQEARLRCSPMKGHSHVYWYRQLPEEGLKFMVYLQKENIIDESGMPKERFSAEFPKEGPSILRIQQVVRGDSAAYFCASSPGRTRTEAFFGQGTRLTVV.

The chain has TRBV12-3 or TRBV12-4 and TRBJ1-1; tentatively, D is TRBD1 (5 bases). This CDR3 contains 14 residues. V lost 6 bases to trimming and J lost 0 bases, with 11 bases between them. CDR3 in DNA: TGTGCCAGCAGACCTTGGGGGATGAACACTGAAGCTTTCTTT. It yields the protein CASRPWGMNTEAFF.

This clonotype has only one observation. The rearrangement joins TRBV6-2 or TRBV6-3 to TRBJ2-1; the match to TRBD2 covers 8 bases. Germline-derived CDR1 and CDR2 are MNHEY and SVGEGT. V shed 4 bases, J shed 0 bases, and the junction held 2 bases outside the gene matches. CDR3 length: 15 amino acids. The CDR3 loop is CASSFGTSSYNEQFF. CDR3 coding DNA: TGTGCCAGCAGTTTCGGGACTAGCTCCTACAATGAGCAGTTCTTC.

The V call is TRBV30, the J call TRBJ2-6; a possible D gene is TRBD2 (7 bases). From germline, CDR1 is GTSNPN and CDR2 SVGIG (reference sequence). Trimming pared 0 bases from V and 2 bases from J, leaving 11 bases between. The CDR3 is 16 residues long. In nucleotides, the CDR3 is TGTGCCTGGAGTGTACAGGGAGGGGCTGGGGCCAACGTCCTGACTTTC. It codes for CAWSVQGGAGANVLTF.

The rearrangement links TRBV20-1 to TRBJ2-4; possible D gene TRBD2, 5 bases. Trimming stripped 3 bases from V and 7 bases from J, with 13 bases between. CDR3 size: 13 residues. In germline, CDR1 is DFQATT, CDR2 SNEGSKA (reference sequence). This chain's CDR3 is CSARSGMGNIQYF. The DNA for the CDR3 is TGCAGTGCTAGGTCGGGAATGGGGAACATTCAGTACTTC.

V gene TRBV30 combines with J gene TRBJ2-5, with unresolved D. The CDR3 is 14 amino acids. Trimming shortened V by 1 base and J by 5 bases, and 14 bases separated the two germline ends. The germline CDR1 and CDR2 sequences are GTSNPN and SVGIG (reference sequence). The CDR3 protein is CAWSGSPAGETQYF. The CDR3 bases are TGTGCCTGGAGTGGCAGTCCGGCCGGCGAGACCCAGTACTTC.

The chain joins TRBV29-1 to TRBJ2-3, with 7 bases aligning to TRBD2. The V segment lost 4 bases and the J segment 2 bases; nucleotides outside the gene matches: 9. Germline-derived CDR1 and CDR2 are SQVTM and ANQGSEA. This CDR3 spans 15 amino acids. CDR3 protein: CSVVPGGILTDTQYF. CDR3 coding DNA: TGCAGCGTTGTTCCCGGGGGGATTCTCACAGATACGCAGTATTTT.

The chain uses TRBV20-1 and TRBJ2-5, with TRBD2 matching 9 bases. After removal of 6 bases from V and 2 bases from J, the junction contained 19 bases not matched to a gene. The CDR3 spans 18 residues. In germline, CDR1 is DFQATT, CDR2 SNEGSKA (reference sequence). The CDR3 loop is CSALPMAGGPNLQETQYF. For the CDR3, the DNA is TGCAGTGCCCTACCGATGGCGGGGGGGCCGAATCTGCAAGAGACCCAGTACTTC.

The rearrangement links TRBV30 to TRBJ1-2; D unclear. Germline lookup yields CDR1 GTSNPN and CDR2 SVGIG (reference sequence). The V gene lost 0 bases and the J gene lost 4 bases, with 6 bases spanning the gap. This CDR3 region has 12 residues. CDR3 loop: CAWSVDFYGYTF. DNA for the CDR3: TGTGCCTGGAGTGTAGACTTCTATGGCTACACCTTC.

This chain joins TRBV20-1 and TRBJ2-1, with TRBD2 matching over 8 bases. The germline gives CDR1 DFQATT, CDR2 SNEGSKA (reference sequence). The CDR3 runs 15 residues. The V and J ends lost 0 bases and 15 bases, in that order; junction bases with no gene match: 16. The CDR3 bases are TGCAGTGCTAGAGATCTTACGGCGGGGGGCACCTTTCTGTTCTTC. Its protein is CSARDLTAGGTFLFF.

The V and J genes are TRBV27 and TRBJ2-7; D is uncertain. The CDR3 extends over 14 amino acids. The V end lost 8 bases, the J end lost 2 bases, and 16 bases lay between the germline ends. Germline-derived CDR1 and CDR2 are MNHEY and SMNVEV (reference sequence). CDR3 protein: CASRTVSVPYEQYV. CDR3 DNA sequence: TGTGCCAGCCGTACGGTCAGCGTTCCCTACGAGCAGTACGTC.

The chain carries TRBV20-1 and TRBJ1-6; D remains unclear. The germline CDR1 and CDR2 sequences are DFQATT and SNEGSKA (reference sequence). V lost 3 bases, J lost 7 bases, and 10 bases lay in between. The CDR3 consists of 13 residues. CDR3 region: CSASPGKNSPLHF. The CDR3 DNA is TGCAGTGCTAGCCCGGGAAAAAATTCACCCCTCCACTTT.

The V and J genes are TRBV20-1 and TRBJ2-7, with 7 bases matching TRBD2. The CDR3 has 15 amino acids. Unmatched junction bases numbered 16, after V lost 5 bases and J lost 6 bases. The germline V gene encodes CDR1 DFQATT and CDR2 SNEGSKA (reference sequence). The CDR3 bases are TGCAGTGCTGAAAGACCCGGGACTACCTCGGGCGAGCAGTACGTC. It specifies CSAERPGTTSGEQYV.